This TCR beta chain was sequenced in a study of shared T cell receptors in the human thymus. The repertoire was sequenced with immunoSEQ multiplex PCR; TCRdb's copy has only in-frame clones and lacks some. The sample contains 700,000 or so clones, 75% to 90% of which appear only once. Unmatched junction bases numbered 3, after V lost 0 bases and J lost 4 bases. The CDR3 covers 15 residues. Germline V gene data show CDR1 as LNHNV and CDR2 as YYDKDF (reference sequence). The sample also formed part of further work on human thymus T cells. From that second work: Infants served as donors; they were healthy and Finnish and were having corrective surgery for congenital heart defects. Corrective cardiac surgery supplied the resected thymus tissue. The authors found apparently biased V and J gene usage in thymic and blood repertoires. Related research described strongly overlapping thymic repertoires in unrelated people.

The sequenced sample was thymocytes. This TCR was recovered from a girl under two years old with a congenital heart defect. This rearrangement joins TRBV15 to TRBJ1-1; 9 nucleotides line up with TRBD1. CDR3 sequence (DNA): TGTGCCACCAGCAGAGAGATGACAGGGGGCACTGAAGCTTTCTTT. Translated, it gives CATSREMTGGTEAFF.